This TCR beta chain originates from a study of T cell changes during pregnancy in multiple sclerosis. This table comes from immunoSEQ multiplex PCR, and its TCRdb copy is limited to in-frame clones, with some not included. Here the sample spans some 60,000 clones, about 91% being singletons. The material was CD4+ T cells from peripheral blood mononuclear cells, obtained in the first trimester of pregnancy. The sequence came from a female donor with multiple sclerosis, enrolled in a pregnancy study.

Written as DNA, the CDR3 is TGTGCCAGCACCGAGGACAGGGGTGATGGCTACACCTTC. It specifies CASTEDRGDGYTF. The chain is built from TRBV5-6 and TRBJ1-2, with 9 bases identical to TRBD1. V lost 6 bases and J lost 6; bases outside the gene matches: 6. Germline values: CDR1 SGHDT, CDR2 YYEEEE. The CDR3 runs 13 residues.